Following are 27 T cell receptor beta chains from one sample sequenced in a study of cytomegalovirus exposure and HLA in healthy donors. PCR used 60 Vbeta primers and 13 Jbeta primers. The repertoire was sequenced with immunoSEQ multiplex PCR; TCRdb's copy has only in-frame clones and lacks some. This table holds around 140,000 clones, about three quarters found once. Sequencing was carried out using PBMCs. The receptors originated from a woman aged 18-29 years in good health and CMV-seronegative.

This clone has more than one count but fewer than ten. This chain links TRBV10-2 with TRBJ2-3, with 11 positions matching TRBD2. The CDR3 is made up of 14 amino acids. After removal of 3 bases from V and 5 bases from J, the junction contained 1 base not matched to a gene. Germline CDR1 and CDR2: WSHSY and SAAADI. CDR3 coding DNA: TGCGCCAGCAGTGATCTAGCGGGAGGAGATACGCAGTATTTT. Translating it yields CASSDLAGGDTQYF.

The chain is built from TRBV7-9 and TRBJ2-7, with a weak D call TRBD2 (6 bases). V was trimmed by 3 bases and J by 6 bases, leaving 9 bases between them. There are 12 residues in the CDR3. CDR1 and CDR2 (germline): SEHNR, FQNEAQ (reference sequence). In DNA, the CDR3 is TGTGCCAGCAGCTTCCAGGGACTCGAGCAGTACTTC. It specifies CASSFQGLEQYF.

This clone was recorded once. The chain links TRBV6-5 to TRBJ2-5, with D hard to call. V lost 6 bases and J 1 base, leaving 15 bases between the germline ends. This CDR3 spans 15 amino acids. The germline V gene encodes CDR1 MNHEY and CDR2 SVGAGI. CDR3 bases: TGTGCCAGCAGCCGCGCTATACGCGGCCAAGAGACCCAGTACTTC. This encodes CASSRAIRGQETQYF.

This chain links TRBV5-1 with TRBJ1-3, with no clear D. This CDR3 spans 14 amino acids. Germline loops: CDR1 SGHRS, CDR2 YFSETQ. The V end was cut by 5 bases, the J end by 0 bases, with 9 bases between. In DNA form, the CDR3 reads TGCGCCAGCAGTTCCGGTCTCTCTGGAAACACCATATATTTT. Its protein is CASSSGLSGNTIYF.

This clone showed up just a few times. This chain joins TRBV10-3 and TRBJ2-5; D not certain. Germline V gene lookup returns CDR1 ENHRY and CDR2 SYGVKD. CDR3 size: 16 residues. V gave up 1 base and J gave up 1 base, with 13 bases separating them. The CDR3, as DNA: TGTGCCATCAGTGAGTACCCGACTGTGGGCCAAGAGACCCAGTACTTC. Translating gives CAISEYPTVGQETQYF.

The chain carries TRBV7-8 and TRBJ1-2; maybe TRBD1 (6 bases). V lost 5 bases to trimming and J lost 5 bases, with 9 bases between them. In germline, CDR1 is SGHVS, CDR2 FQNEAQ. CDR3 size: 12 residues. CDR3 amino acids: CASSPDSYGYTF. The CDR3 DNA follows: TGTGCCAGCAGCCCGGACAGTTATGGCTACACCTTC.

The V call is TRBV21-1, the J call TRBJ2-3; the table's D gene call, TRBD1, was not cross checked with the DNA. TRBV21-1 is a pseudogene. This CDR3 contains 15 residues. The CDR3, as DNA: TGTGCCAGCTCCAAGAGAGGGGGCGCCGCAGATACGCAGTATTTT. Encoded protein: CASSKRGGAADTQYF.

Regarding this clone: Additional DNA sequences in this sample encode the identical CDR3. V is TRBV6-5 and J is TRBJ2-7; D not certain. Germline V gives CDR1 MNHEY, CDR2 SVGAGI. V gave up 6 bases and J gave up 2 bases, with 11 bases separating them. The CDR3 spans 13 residues. In nucleotides, the CDR3 is TGTGCCAGCAGCTTCCGAGGTGCCTACGAGCAGTACTTC. It is translated as CASSFRGAYEQYF.

This sequence joins TRBV13 and TRBJ2-3; D is undetermined. With 0 bases removed from V and 1 base from J, the gap between germline ends came to 5 bases. CDR1 is PRHDT and CDR2 is FYEKMQ in the germline V gene (reference sequence). The CDR3 consists of 14 residues. Here the CDR3 reads CASSLGSRTDTQYF. CDR3 DNA sequence: TGTGCCAGCAGCTTAGGCTCTCGCACAGATACGCAGTATTTT.

This rearrangement joins TRBV6-5 to TRBJ2-7, with 13 bases lining up with TRBD2. After removal of 6 bases from V and 3 bases from J, the junction contained 2 bases not matched to a gene. The CDR3 spans 14 residues. Germline assignment: CDR1 MNHEY and CDR2 SVGAGI. For the CDR3, the DNA is TGTGCCAGCAGGCGACTAGCGGGAGGCTACGAGCAGTACTTC. This gives the protein CASRRLAGGYEQYF.

The rearrangement joins TRBV6-1 to TRBJ1-1; D remains unclear. The CDR3 totals 15 residues. The V end lost 3 bases, the J end lost 2 bases, and 13 bases lay between the germline ends. Germline CDR1 reads MNHNS; CDR2 reads SASEGT. The chain's CDR3 is CASSEGWRGNTEAFF. DNA of the CDR3: TGTGCCAGCAGTGAGGGCTGGCGGGGTAACACTGAAGCTTTCTTT.

The genes are TRBV9 and TRBJ2-3; 11 nucleotides line up with TRBD2. The V gene end was trimmed by 0 bases and the J gene end by 0 bases; junction bases not matched to a gene: 6. Germline V CDR1 and CDR2: SGDLS, YYNGEE. The CDR3 covers 18 residues. The CDR3 protein is CASSVGLAGGTSTDTQYF. DNA for the CDR3: TGTGCCAGCAGCGTAGGATTAGCGGGAGGGACGAGCACAGATACGCAGTATTTT.

In nucleotides, the CDR3 is TGTGCCAGCAGTGATAGAGGTAGCGGGAGCTCAGATACGCAGTATTTT. Its protein product is CASSDRGSGSSDTQYF. The gene calls are TRBV6-1 and TRBJ2-3, with 9 bases matching TRBD2. CDR1 MNHNS and CDR2 SASEGT come from the germline V gene. J was trimmed by 4 bases and V by 3 bases; bases with no gene match: 8. There are 16 residues in the CDR3.

The V call is TRBV10-3, the J call TRBJ2-5, with 11 bases aligning to TRBD2. In germline, CDR1 is ENHRY, CDR2 SYGVKD. After removal of 5 bases from V and 4 bases from J, the junction contained 9 bases not matched to a gene. This CDR3 spans 16 amino acids. The CDR3 DNA reads TGTGCCATCAGTCTTAGCGGGAGGGCCCAGGTAGAGACCCAGTACTTC. This gives the protein CAISLSGRAQVETQYF.

This chain connects TRBV9 to TRBJ2-7, with D possibly matching TRBD2 (5 bases). CDR1 is SGDLS and CDR2 is YYNGEE in the germline V gene. V shed 0 bases and J shed 2 bases, with 15 bases lying between them. This CDR3 comprises 16 residues. The chain's CDR3 is CASSVEPAEAPYEQYF. CDR3 coding DNA: TGTGCCAGCAGCGTAGAGCCGGCGGAGGCGCCCTACGAGCAGTACTTC. Complete variable domain (other parts from reference TRBV9 and TRBJ2-7): DSGVTQTPKHLITATGQRVTLRCSPRSGDLSVYWYQQSLDQGLQFLIQYYNGEERAKGNILERFSAQQFPDLHSELNLSSLELGDSALYFCASSVEPAEAPYEQYFGPGTRLTVT.

The V gene is TRBV29-1, the J gene TRBJ2-5; 10 positions match TRBD2. The trim removed 3 bases at V and 0 bases at J, leaving 1 base unmatched. Germline loops: CDR1 SQVTM, CDR2 ANQGSEA. This CDR3 is 14 amino acids long. Here the CDR3 DNA reads TGCAGCGTTGAGACTAGCGGGCACCAAGAGACCCAGTACTTC. It yields the protein CSVETSGHQETQYF.

The rearrangement joins TRBV7-8 to TRBJ1-5, with TRBD1 identical over 8 bases. V lost 3 bases, J lost 5 bases, and 3 bases stayed unmatched. Germline loops: CDR1 SGHVS, CDR2 FQNEAQ. The CDR3 loop spans 14 amino acids. Here the CDR3 DNA reads TGTGCCAGCAGCTTGAGCAGGGGGCATCAGCCCCAGCATTTT. Translated: CASSLSRGHQPQHF.

The chain combines TRBV5-1 with TRBJ2-1; 11 bases fit TRBD1. Germline values: CDR1 SGHRS, CDR2 YFSETQ. Germline trimming cut 3 bases from V and 5 bases from J; bases unmatched to any gene: 4. The CDR3 loop spans 15 amino acids. CDR3: CASSSGQGANNEQFF. The CDR3 nucleotides read TGCGCCAGCAGCTCCGGACAGGGGGCCAACAATGAGCAGTTCTTC. Filled out from reference TRBV5-1 and TRBJ2-1, the complete variable domain reads KAGVTQTPRYLIKTRGQQVTLSCSPISGHRSVSWYQQTPGQGLQFLFEYFSETQRNKGNFPGRFSGRQFSNSRSEMNVSTLELGDSALYLCASSSGQGANNEQFFGPGTRLTVL.

The chain links TRBV6-5 to TRBJ2-1, with 7 bases fitting TRBD1. The ends lost 6 bases at V and 1 base at J; junction bases unmatched: 6. Germline V gene sequence: CDR1 MNHEY, CDR2 SVGAGI. This CDR3 comprises 15 residues. The CDR3 coding sequence is TGTGCCAGCAGCGGTAGGGGGCTTTCCTACAATGAGCAGTTCTTC. This gives the protein CASSGRGLSYNEQFF.

The J gene is TRBJ2-3, the V gene TRBV2, with D hard to call. The ends were cut back, 6 bases at V and 4 bases at J, with 11 bases in the middle. CDR1 SNHLY and CDR2 FYNNEI come from the germline V gene. This CDR3 has 13 residues. The CDR3 DNA reads as TGTGCCAGCAGGCCCGTGGCCGCAGATACGCAGTATTTT. This encodes CASRPVAADTQYF. Full variable domain (remainder filled in from reference TRBV2 and TRBJ2-3): EPEVTQTPSHQVTQMGQEVILRCVPISNHLYFYWYRQILGQKVEFLVSFYNNEISEKSEIFDDQFSVERPDGSNFTLKIRSTKLEDSAMYFCASRPVAADTQYFGPGTRLTVL.

The chain joins TRBV6-5 to TRBJ1-2; D gene uncertain. CDR3 length equals 14 residues. CDR1 is MNHEY and CDR2 is SVGAGI in the germline V gene. Trimming shortened V by 10 bases and J by 2 bases, and 17 bases separated the two germline ends. In DNA, the CDR3 is TGTGCCACCTGGGCCAGATCGAAAAACTATGGCTACACCTTC. This translates into CATWARSKNYGYTF.

The J gene is TRBJ1-5, the V gene TRBV30; no clear D. The germline gives CDR1 GTSNPN, CDR2 SVGIG (reference sequence). V lost 2 bases and J lost 2, with 13 bases in between. The CDR3 runs to 15 residues. The CDR3 DNA is TGTGCCTGGAGTACAGTCGGGAAGGGCAATCAGCCCCAGCATTTT. Its translation: CAWSTVGKGNQPQHF. The full variable domain, in which reference TRBV30 and TRBJ1-5 provide the parts outside the CDR3, is SQTIHQWPATLVQPVGSPLSLECTVEGTSNPNLYWYRQAAGRGLQLLFYSVGIGQISSEVPQNLSASRPQDRQFILSSKKLLLSDSGFYLCAWSTVGKGNQPQHFGDGTRLSIL.

The table lists this clone with a few counts. The V call is TRBV4-1, the J call TRBJ1-2; no clear D. Germline loops: CDR1 MGHRA, CDR2 YSYEKL. V gave up 0 bases and J gave up 2 bases, with 10 bases separating them. CDR3 length: 15 residues. CDR3 DNA: TGCGCCAGCAGCCAAGAACTACGAACGAACTATGGCTACACCTTC. Translation: CASSQELRTNYGYTF.

The CDR3 sequence is CASSVGQGGYGYTF. The DNA of the CDR3 is TGTGCCAGCAGTGTCGGACAGGGAGGCTATGGCTACACCTTC. The chain recombines TRBV2 with TRBJ1-2, with 8 bases lining up with TRBD1. Losses at the gene ends were 4 bases for V and 4 bases for J; bases not matched to a gene: 5. The germline V gene encodes CDR1 SNHLY and CDR2 FYNNEI. The CDR3 extends over 14 amino acids.

The rearrangement links TRBV28 to TRBJ2-7; 10 nucleotides match TRBD1. There are 15 residues in the CDR3. The V gene end was trimmed by 2 bases and the J gene end by 4 bases; junction bases not matched to a gene: 5. Germline V gene lookup returns CDR1 MDHEN and CDR2 SYDVKM. The CDR3 region is CASSLGRQGAYEQYF. As DNA, the CDR3 is TGTGCCAGCAGTTTAGGGCGACAGGGGGCTTACGAGCAGTACTTC. Based on the CDR3 plus reference TRBV28 and TRBJ2-7, the full variable domain is DVKVTQSSRYLVKRTGEKVFLECVQDMDHENMFWYRQDPGLGLRLIYFSYDVKMKEKGDIPEGYSVSREKKERFSLILESASTNQTSMYLCASSLGRQGAYEQYFGPGTRLTVT.

This clone has a handful of counts. The gene calls are TRBV7-2 and TRBJ2-7; 8 bases map to TRBD2. Germline values: CDR1 SGHTA, CDR2 FQGNSA. The CDR3 is 14 residues long. Germline trimming cut 5 bases from V and 6 bases from J; bases unmatched to any gene: 9. The chain's CDR3 is CASSDRASGREQYF. In DNA form, the CDR3 reads TGTGCCAGCAGCGACCGGGCTAGCGGGCGCGAGCAGTACTTC.

The J gene is TRBJ1-5, the V gene TRBV5-1; D ambiguous. Germline CDR1 is SGHRS and CDR2 is YFSETQ. V was shortened by 3 bases and J by 1 base, with 11 bases between the two germline ends. The CDR3 extends over 15 amino acids. The CDR3 sequence is CASSSRGDSNQPQHF. CDR3 DNA sequence: TGCGCCAGCAGCTCTCGGGGTGACAGCAATCAGCCCCAGCATTTT.